These 16 T cell receptor beta chains share one sample of origin, sequenced in a study of cytotoxic CD8 clonotypes in ibrutinib-treated CLL. Clones were sequenced by immunoSEQ multiplex PCR, and TCRdb holds only the in-frame ones, with some missing. This table holds about 68,000 clones, about two thirds found once. The sequencing here drew on PBMCs, taken after 12 months of ibrutinib treatment. The receptors originated from a human donor with chronic lymphocytic leukemia.

A few counts support this clone. The CDR3: CASSPVWDPTPGYTF. The CDR3 coding sequence is TGTGCCAGCAGCCCAGTGTGGGACCCCACTCCCGGCTACACCTTC. J is TRBJ1-2 and V is TRBV7-2, with D maybe TRBD1 (5 bases). V was pared by 5 bases and J by 8 bases, with 21 bases between. The germline V gene encodes CDR1 SGHTA and CDR2 FQGNSA. The CDR3 covers 15 residues.

The chain combines TRBV30 with TRBJ1-4; D perhaps matches TRBD1 (6 bases). The CDR3 spans 12 residues. From germline, CDR1 is GTSNPN and CDR2 SVGIG (reference sequence). Trimming left V 8 bases short and J 7 bases short, with 14 bases between. The CDR3 DNA reads TGTGCCGGCTCCCCGGACAGTGAAAAACTGTTTTTT. It is translated as CAGSPDSEKLFF.

Only a few counts were recorded for this clone. This chain joins TRBV5-1 and TRBJ1-5, with 7 bases identical to TRBD1. This CDR3 has 15 amino acids. Germline V gene lookup returns CDR1 SGHRS and CDR2 YFSETQ. The trim removed 5 bases at V and 0 bases at J, leaving 5 bases unmatched. CDR3: CASRYTGDSNQPQHF. The CDR3 bases are TGCGCCAGCAGGTATACAGGGGATAGCAATCAGCCCCAGCATTTT.

This chain links TRBV7-8 with TRBJ2-7; D gene unclear. Trimming cost V 1 base and J 4 bases, with 11 bases left between them. The CDR3 contains 14 residues. Looked up from germline, CDR1 is SGHVS and CDR2 is FQNEAQ. The CDR3 region is CASSLGGRSYEQYF. Written as DNA, the CDR3 is TGTGCCAGCAGCTTAGGGGGTCGGAGTTACGAGCAGTACTTC.

The chain combines TRBV2 with TRBJ1-2; no firm D call. This CDR3 has 16 amino acids. CDR1 and CDR2 from the germline V gene are SNHLY and FYNNEI. Trimming took off 1 base at V and 1 base at J, with 13 bases between the two ends. CDR3 nucleotide sequence: TGTGCCAGCAGTGAAGGTCCAGGTCGCGTTAACTATGGCTACACCTTC. Its protein is CASSEGPGRVNYGYTF.

The CDR3 DNA follows: TGCGCCAGCAGCTTGGTCCCCACGAACACTGAAGCTTTCTTT. Translated, it gives CASSLVPTNTEAFF. The chain combines TRBV5-1 with TRBJ1-1; D uncertain. V shed 0 bases and J shed 1 base, with 7 bases lying between them. The germline V gene has CDR1 SGHRS and CDR2 YFSETQ. This CDR3 has 14 amino acids.

This clone turned up a few times. This sequence joins TRBV5-5 and TRBJ1-5; D uncertain. The CDR3 extends over 14 amino acids. Germline loops: CDR1 SGHKS, CDR2 YYEKEE (reference sequence). The V and J ends lost 0 bases and 2 bases respectively, with 6 bases between them. CDR3: CASSLDWGNQPQHF. CDR3 DNA: TGTGCCAGCAGCTTGGACTGGGGCAATCAGCCCCAGCATTTT.

The chain couples TRBV18 to TRBJ2-7, with TRBD2 matching over 10 bases. Germline loops: CDR1 KGHSH, CDR2 LQKENI. The CDR3 extends over 14 amino acids. The J segment lost 6 bases and the V segment lost 0 bases, leaving 2 bases of the junction unmatched. In nucleotides, the CDR3 is TGTGCCAGCTCACCACCTTCTAGCGGGGGCGAGCAGTACTTC. This translates into CASSPPSSGGEQYF.

The genes are TRBV20-1 and TRBJ1-6; D remains ambiguous. Germline CDR1 DFQATT, CDR2 SNEGSKA (reference sequence). The CDR3 is 11 amino acids. Trimming took 3 bases from V and 13 from J, leaving 10 bases between them. CDR3 DNA: TGCAGTGCTAGGGCCCTCGGTCCCCTCCACTTT. Its protein product is CSARALGPLHF.

The genes are TRBV9 and TRBJ2-2, with 7 bases fitting TRBD2. The V gene end was trimmed by 0 bases and the J gene end by 2 bases; junction bases not matched to a gene: 4. Germline V CDR1 and CDR2: SGDLS, YYNGEE. This CDR3 region has 16 residues. The CDR3: CASSVVAGPNTGELFF. As DNA, the CDR3 is TGTGCCAGCAGCGTAGTAGCGGGTCCTAACACCGGGGAGCTGTTTTTT.

The chain is built from TRBV2 and TRBJ2-5, with TRBD1 matching 10 bases. V dropped 6 bases and J dropped 4; count of bases not matched to a gene: 8. This CDR3 contains 15 residues. In germline, CDR1 is SNHLY, CDR2 FYNNEI. CDR3 coding DNA: TGTGCCAGCAGGGGAGGGACAGGGGTATCAGAGACCCAGTACTTC. It encodes CASRGGTGVSETQYF.

This clone was detected once. The chain carries TRBV7-2 and TRBJ2-1, with D hard to call. Trimming pared 4 bases from V and 9 bases from J, leaving 16 bases between. The germline gives CDR1 SGHTA, CDR2 FQGNSA. CDR3 length: 14 amino acids. The CDR3 reads CASSSSQLTTEQFF. As DNA, the CDR3 is TGTGCCAGCAGCTCGTCACAACTCACCACTGAGCAGTTCTTC.

This clone was observed once. The chain has TRBV5-1 and TRBJ2-2; D is possibly TRBD2 (5 bases). The V end was cut by 1 base, the J end by 3 bases, with 16 bases between. Germline V gene sequence: CDR1 SGHRS, CDR2 YFSETQ. The CDR3 spans 17 residues. The CDR3 loop reads CASSLIPPREYTGELFF. Written as DNA, the CDR3 is TGCGCCAGCAGCTTGATCCCGCCAAGGGAGTACACCGGGGAGCTGTTTTTT. The full variable domain, rest sourced from reference TRBV5-1 and TRBJ2-2, is KAGVTQTPRYLIKTRGQQVTLSCSPISGHRSVSWYQQTPGQGLQFLFEYFSETQRNKGNFPGRFSGRQFSNSRSEMNVSTLELGDSALYLCASSLIPPREYTGELFFGEGSRLTVL.

The V and J genes are TRBV5-5 and TRBJ1-1; TRBD1 might be the D (6 bases). CDR1 is SGHKS, CDR2 YYEKEE, per germline (reference sequence). The CDR3 extends over 14 amino acids. The V and J ends lost 4 bases and 5 bases respectively, with 15 bases between them. The CDR3 nucleotides read TGTGCCAGCAGCCGGACAGTCCGACTAACTGAAGCTTTCTTT. Encoded protein: CASSRTVRLTEAFF.

V usage is TRBV5-1 and J usage is TRBJ2-7; TRBD2 matches 8 bases. Germline V gene lookup returns CDR1 SGHRS and CDR2 YFSETQ. The CDR3 totals 15 residues. V shed 3 bases, J shed 0 bases, and the junction held 5 bases outside the gene matches. DNA of the CDR3: TGCGCCAGCAGCTACACTAGCGGCGGCTCCTACGAGCAGTACTTC. Its translation is CASSYTSGGSYEQYF.

The gene calls are TRBV7-9 and TRBJ1-2, with D unresolved. CDR1 and CDR2 from the germline V gene are SEHNR and FQNEAQ (reference sequence). The ends were cut back, 6 bases at V and 4 bases at J, with 18 bases in the middle. The CDR3 totals 15 residues. The CDR3 loop is CASRLEKGRGYGYTF. CDR3 nucleotides: TGTGCCAGCAGACTGGAGAAAGGTCGGGGCTATGGCTACACCTTC.